The 12 T cell receptor beta chains below all came from one sample that was sequenced in a study of cytomegalovirus exposure and HLA in healthy donors. The PCR was carried out with 60 Vbeta primers and 13 Jbeta primers. TCRdb's copy holds only in-frame clones and misses some; the assay was immunoSEQ multiplex PCR. Of around 93,000 clones in the sample, about 79% were seen once. Material: PBMCs. These receptors came from a man aged 50 to 60 in good health and CMV-seronegative.

The V gene is TRBV5-1, the J gene TRBJ2-1; 13 nucleotides agree with TRBD2. CDR3 length equals 15 residues. Germline V gene lookup returns CDR1 SGHRS and CDR2 YFSETQ. The junction had 10 bases not matched to a gene; V was cut back by 0 bases and J by 16 bases. CDR3 in amino acids: CASSLAGLAGVREFF. CDR3 nucleotides: TGCGCCAGCAGCTTGGCCGGACTAGCGGGAGTAAGGGAATTCTTC. Together with reference TRBV5-1 and TRBJ2-1, the CDR3 gives the full variable domain: KAGVTQTPRYLIKTRGQQVTLSCSPISGHRSVSWYQQTPGQGLQFLFEYFSETQRNKGNFPGRFSGRQFSNSRSEMNVSTLELGDSALYLCASSLAGLAGVREFFGPGTRLTVL.

The chain employs TRBV6-6 and TRBJ1-1, with 7 bases lining up with TRBD1. The length of the CDR3 is 14 residues. J gave up 2 bases and V 6 bases, and 6 bases lay outside the gene matches. The germline V gene has CDR1 MNHNY and CDR2 SVGAGI (reference sequence). The CDR3 nucleotides are TGTGCCAGCAGGAGGGGGCTTGGAAACACTGAAGCTTTCTTT. This sequence encodes CASRRGLGNTEAFF.

CDR3 loop: CASSYGRPGEQYF. The DNA of the CDR3 is TGTGCCAGCAGCTACGGGAGGCCCGGGGAGCAGTACTTC. The chain couples TRBV7-2 to TRBJ2-7; 7 bases map to TRBD2. The trim removed 4 bases at V and 7 bases at J, leaving 7 bases unmatched. CDR3 size: 13 residues. Germline CDR1 reads SGHTA; CDR2 reads FQGNSA.

The chain carries TRBV7-9 and TRBJ2-5, with 9 bases lining up with TRBD2. V dropped 3 bases and J dropped 4; count of bases not matched to a gene: 3. CDR3 size: 14 residues. Germline CDR1 reads SEHNR; CDR2 reads FQNEAQ (reference sequence). The CDR3 nucleotides read TGTGCCAGCAGCTTGGGACTAGCCGGAGAGACCCAGTACTTC. This sequence encodes CASSLGLAGETQYF.

This clone was seen just once. V usage is TRBV7-8 and J usage is TRBJ2-3; 7 bases match TRBD2. The CDR3 has 16 residues. The germline V gene encodes CDR1 SGHVS and CDR2 FQNEAQ. V lost 6 bases to trimming and J lost 1 base; unmatched junction nucleotides: 10. The CDR3 DNA reads as TGTGCCAGCAGAGCCCCCAGGCTAGCGGGCACAGATACGCAGTATTTT. This codes for CASRAPRLAGTDTQYF. Full variable domain (rest looked up from reference TRBV7-8 and TRBJ2-3): GAGVSQSPRYKVAKRGQDVALRCDPISGHVSLFWYQQALGQGPEFLTYFQNEAQLDKSGLPSDRFFAERPEGSVSTLKIQRTQQEDSAVYLCASRAPRLAGTDTQYFGPGTRLTVL.

V is TRBV18 and J is TRBJ1-2; tentatively, D is TRBD1 (6 bases). CDR3 length equals 14 residues. Per germline, CDR1 KGHSH and CDR2 LQKENI. V shed 5 bases and J shed 14 bases, with 24 bases lying between them. CDR3 nucleotides: TGTGCCAGCTCATCCTACTCCCGGGACACCCTAAGTACCTTC. Protein: CASSSYSRDTLSTF. Looking up the rest from reference TRBV18 and TRBJ1-2 gives the full variable domain: NAGVMQNPRHLVRRRGQEARLRCSPMKGHSHVYWYRQLPEEGLKFMVYLQKENIIDESGMPKERFSAEFPKEGPSILRIQQVVRGDSAAYFCASSSYSRDTLSTFGSGTRLTVV.

This sequence joins TRBV5-1 and TRBJ2-3; 13 nucleotides line up with TRBD2. The CDR3 has 17 amino acids. The ends lost 0 bases at V and 6 bases at J; junction bases unmatched: 7. Germline V lookup: CDR1 SGHRS, CDR2 YFSETQ. CDR3 sequence (DNA): TGCGCCAGCAGCTTGGGACTAGCGGGAGGTAATTGGGATACGCAGTATTTT. Translated: CASSLGLAGGNWDTQYF.

V and J are TRBV9 and TRBJ2-5; 8 positions match TRBD2. The CDR3 covers 15 residues. With V trimmed by 4 bases and J by 1 base, 6 bases remained unmatched. CDR1 SGDLS and CDR2 YYNGEE come from the germline V gene. Here the CDR3 DNA reads TGTGCCAGCAGCCATTTCGGGGGGGTCCAAGAGACCCAGTACTTC. It encodes CASSHFGGVQETQYF.

J is TRBJ2-5 and V is TRBV9; a weak D match, TRBD2 (7 bases). This CDR3 is 15 amino acids long. Germline V gene sequence: CDR1 SGDLS, CDR2 YYNGEE. Between the trimmed V and J ends, which lost 0 bases and 4 bases, there was a span of 13 bases. The CDR3: CASSVDARGGETQYF. CDR3 coding DNA: TGTGCCAGCAGCGTAGATGCGAGGGGGGGAGAGACCCAGTACTTC.

The rearrangement uses TRBV15 and TRBJ2-7; TRBD1 agrees at 7 bases. V was pared by 0 bases and J by 6 bases, with 11 bases of the junction left unmatched. The CDR3 contains 16 residues. Per germline, CDR1 LNHNV and CDR2 YYDKDF (reference sequence). The CDR3 sequence is CATSRDRTGEMVEQYF. CDR3 nucleotides: TGTGCCACCAGCAGAGATCGGACAGGCGAAATGGTCGAGCAGTACTTC.

This clone has just a few counts. The V gene is TRBV5-1, the J gene TRBJ1-2, with D perhaps TRBD1 (5 bases). The CDR3 spans 13 residues. V gave up 6 bases and J gave up 6 bases, with 15 bases separating them. Germline V gene data show CDR1 as SGHRS and CDR2 as YFSETQ. CDR3 nucleotide sequence: TGCGCCAGCAAAAAGGATTGGGGCCATGGCTACACCTTC. Residues: CASKKDWGHGYTF.

The V and J genes are TRBV15 and TRBJ2-3; TRBD1 is a possible D gene (6 bases). V shed 4 bases and J shed 4 bases, with 18 bases lying between them. The CDR3 runs to 16 residues. Germline CDR1 and CDR2: LNHNV and YYDKDF (reference sequence). CDR3 in DNA: TGTGCCACCAGCATAGGACAGTCCTGGGGGTCAGATACGCAGTATTTT. Residues: CATSIGQSWGSDTQYF.